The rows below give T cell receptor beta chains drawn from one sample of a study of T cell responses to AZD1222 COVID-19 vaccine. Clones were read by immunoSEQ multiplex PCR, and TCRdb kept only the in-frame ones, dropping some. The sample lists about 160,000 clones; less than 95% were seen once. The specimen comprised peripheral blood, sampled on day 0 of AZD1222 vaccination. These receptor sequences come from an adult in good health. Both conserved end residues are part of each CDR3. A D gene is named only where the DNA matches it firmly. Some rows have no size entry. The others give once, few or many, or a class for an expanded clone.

CDR3: CASSLRAAGTSGPPFGGELFF; DNA: TGCGCCAGCAGCTTGAGGGCCGCCGGGACTAGCGGGCCCCCATTTGGCGGGGAGCTGTTTTTT; J: TRBJ2-2; D: TRBD2; size: .; V: TRBV5-1
CDR3: CASSSPGPYSYNEQFF; DNA: TGTGCCAGTAGCTCCCCCGGGCCCTACTCCTACAATGAGCAGTTCTTC; J: TRBJ2-1; D: .; size: .; V: TRBV19
CDR3: CASSYRDRFEKLFF; DNA: TGTGCCAGCAGTTACCGGGACAGGTTTGAAAAACTGTTTTTT; J: TRBJ1-4; D: TRBD1; size: .; V: TRBV6-6
CDR3: CASSLQGAWTEAFF; DNA: TGTGCCAGCAGTCTGCAGGGGGCTTGGACTGAAGCTTTCTTT; J: TRBJ1-1; D: TRBD1; size: .; V: TRBV6-5
CDR3: CASIRAAGGTGELFF; DNA: TGTGCCAGCATTAGGGCGGCGGGAGGGACCGGGGAGCTGTTTTTT; J: TRBJ2-2; D: TRBD2; size: once; V: TRBV7-2
CDR3: CASSVNIMRGADEQFF; DNA: TGTGCCAGTTCAGTGAACATCATGCGGGGGGCCGATGAGCAGTTCTTC; J: TRBJ2-1; D: TRBD2; size: .; V: TRBV18
CDR3: CASSLQGANEKLFF; DNA: TGTGCCAGCAGTTTGCAGGGGGCCAACGAAAAACTGTTTTTT; J: TRBJ1-4; D: TRBD1; size: .; V: TRBV27
CDR3: CASSIGDPKNGYTF; DNA: TGCGCCAGCAGCATAGGGGACCCTAAGAATGGCTACACCTTC; J: TRBJ1-2; D: .; size: .; V: TRBV5-1
CDR3: CASSQDRGLITEAFF; DNA: TGTGCCAGCAGCCAAGATAGGGGATTGATCACTGAAGCTTTCTTT; J: TRBJ1-1; D: .; size: .; V: TRBV14
CDR3: CASGQGDGYGYTF; DNA: TGTGCCAGTGGACAGGGCGACGGCTATGGCTACACCTTC; J: TRBJ1-2; D: TRBD1; size: .; V: TRBV19
CDR3: CASSGRDQSYNEQFF; DNA: TGCGCCAGCAGCGGCCGGGACCAGTCCTACAATGAGCAGTTCTTC; J: TRBJ2-1; D: .; size: .; V: TRBV5-1
CDR3: CAWSEGARGYNEQFF; DNA: TGTGCCTGGAGTGAGGGCGCCAGAGGCTACAATGAGCAGTTCTTC; J: TRBJ2-1; D: .; size: .; V: TRBV30
CDR3: CASSFTVGLGYGYTF; DNA: TGCGCCAGCAGCTTCACAGTGGGCTTAGGTTATGGCTACACCTTC; J: TRBJ1-2; D: .; size: .; V: TRBV5-1
CDR3: CASSSDGTGGNTIYF; DNA: TGTGCCAGCAGCTCAGACGGGACGGGGGGAAACACCATATATTTT; J: TRBJ1-3; D: .; size: .; V: TRBV7-2
CDR3: CASSYSRGAYGYTF; DNA: TGTGCCAGCAGTTACTCGAGGGGGGCCTATGGCTACACCTTC; J: TRBJ1-2; D: .; size: .; V: TRBV6-5
CDR3: CAISAERNTEAFF; DNA: TGTGCCATCAGTGCTGAGAGGAACACTGAAGCTTTCTTT; J: TRBJ1-1; D: .; size: .; V: TRBV10-3
CDR3: CSVGGLLNTEAFF; DNA: TGCAGCGTTGGGGGACTCCTGAACACTGAAGCTTTCTTT; J: TRBJ1-1; D: .; size: once; V: TRBV29-1
CDR3: CASSQDRAGAIANQPQHF; DNA: TGTGCCAGCAGTCAAGACAGGGCAGGGGCTATTGCCAATCAGCCCCAGCATTTT; J: TRBJ1-5; D: TRBD1; size: .; V: TRBV2
CDR3: CASSPYRVLGDEQFF; DNA: TGTGCCAGTAGTCCCTACAGGGTGTTGGGCGATGAGCAGTTCTTC; J: TRBJ2-1; D: .; size: .; V: TRBV19
CDR3: CASGLPILAGGGTDTQYF; DNA: TGTGCTAGTGGTTTGCCTATTCTAGCGGGGGGAGGCACAGATACGCAGTATTTT; J: TRBJ2-3; D: TRBD2; size: .; V: TRBV12-5
CDR3: CASSLGRSTDTQYF; DNA: TGTGCCAGCAGCTTAGGCAGGAGCACAGATACGCAGTATTTT; J: TRBJ2-3; D: .; size: once; V: TRBV7-3
CDR3: CASSPSPAEPRPQHF; DNA: TGTGCCAGCAGCCCCTCCCCGGCAGAACCACGGCCCCAGCATTTT; J: TRBJ1-5; D: .; size: few; V: TRBV5-4
CDR3: CASIQRAGLYGYTF; DNA: TGTGCCAGTATTCAAAGGGCAGGGCTCTATGGCTACACCTTC; J: TRBJ1-2; D: .; size: .; V: TRBV19
CDR3: CASSRTGDRNTIYF; DNA: TGTGCCAGCAGCCGGACAGGGGACCGAAACACCATATATTTT; J: TRBJ1-3; D: TRBD1; size: .; V: TRBV9
CDR3: CASSMGLAGNNEQFF; DNA: TGTGCCAGCAGCATGGGACTAGCGGGAAACAATGAGCAGTTCTTC; J: TRBJ2-1; D: TRBD2; size: .; V: TRBV5-6
CDR3: CASRASGGADGDTQYF; DNA: TGTGCCAGCAGAGCTAGCGGGGGGGCCGACGGAGATACGCAGTATTTT; J: TRBJ2-3; D: TRBD2; size: .; V: TRBV14
CDR3: CASSTRRSGAELALHF; DNA: TGTGCCAGCAGCACCCGGCGTTCGGGTGCCGAGTTGGCCCTCCACTTT; J: TRBJ1-6; D: .; size: .; V: TRBV11-2
CDR3: CASSPWTSSETQYF; DNA: TGTGCCAGCAGCCCATGGACTAGCTCGGAGACCCAGTACTTC; J: TRBJ2-5; D: TRBD2; size: .; V: TRBV7-2
CDR3: CASSLIKGHSPLHF; DNA: TGTGCCAGCAGCTTAATTAAGGGGCACTCACCCCTCCACTTT; J: TRBJ1-6; D: .; size: .; V: TRBV7-3
CDR3: CASSRGGQDRFF; DNA: TGCGCCAGCAGCCGGGGTGGACAGGACAGATTCTTC; J: TRBJ2-1; D: TRBD1; size: .; V: TRBV4-3
CDR3: CASTRGNTEAFF; DNA: TGCGCCAGCACCAGGGGTAACACTGAAGCTTTCTTT; J: TRBJ1-1; D: .; size: .; V: TRBV5-1
CDR3: CASSQRGSGNEKLFF; DNA: TGTGCCAGCAGCCAAAGGGGTTCCGGTAATGAAAAACTGTTTTTT; J: TRBJ1-4; D: .; size: .; V: TRBV3-1/TRBV3-2
CDR3: CSALQKNIQYF; DNA: TGCAGCGCTCTCCAAAAAAACATTCAGTACTTC; J: TRBJ2-4; D: .; size: .; V: TRBV29-1